These T cell receptor beta chains were read from a single sample in a study of identical twins. TCRdb itself ran the 5' RACE reads through MiXCR, one entry per CDR3 protein. This sample yields 200,000 to 250,000 distinct CDR3 sequences, of which 10% to 15% are seen a single time; 3.5% to 5% belongs to the top ten. The same data also contributed to another study, on yellow fever vaccine responses in identical twins.

The sample taken for sequencing was memory (CD45RO+) T cells sorted from blood. All receptors come from a woman aged 18-30 years in good health. CDR3s include the opening cysteine and the closing phenylalanine or tryptophan. Fields, in order: J gene, D gene, clone size, V gene, CDR3 DNA, CDR3 protein. The D gene is left open where the match is weak. Some rows have no size entry. The others give once, few or many, or a class for an expanded clone.

TRBJ2-5 | NA | few | TRBV29-1 | TGCAGCGTGACCGGGGGCAAGGGGGAGACCCAGTACTTC | CSVTGGKGETQYF
TRBJ2-1 | NA | NA | TRBV19 | TGTGCCACTCTCGGGGGGCCTCTGTACAATGAGCAGTTCTTC | CATLGGPLYNEQFF
TRBJ2-1 | TRBD2 | few | TRBV4-3 | TGCGCCAGCAGCCAGACTAGCGGGAGCGCAGGCGAGCCGTTCTTC | CASSQTSGSAGEPFF
TRBJ2-3 | TRBD2 | NA | TRBV3-1 | TGTGCCAGCAGCCAAGATGGCGGGACTATCACAGATACGCAGTATTTT | CASSQDGGTITDTQYF
TRBJ2-5 | TRBD2 | NA | TRBV28 | TGTGCCAGCAGTCTAGCGGGAGAGGGGGGAGAGACCCAGTACTTC | CASSLAGEGGETQYF
TRBJ2-7 | NA | many | TRBV5-1 | TGCGCCAGCAGCTTGGAGCGGGTAGAGGGGCGCGAGCAGTACTTC | CASSLERVEGREQYF
TRBJ2-1 | NA | many | TRBV27 | TGTGCCAGCAGAACAGAGTCTTATTACAATGAGCAGTTCTTC | CASRTESYYNEQFF
TRBJ2-7 | TRBD2 | few | TRBV2 | TGTGCCAGGCGACCTAGCGGGAGCTCCTACGAGCAGTACTTC | CARRPSGSSYEQYF
TRBJ2-1 | TRBD2 | NA | TRBV4-3 | TGCGCCAGCAGCCATGACGTGGGACTAGCGGCTGGTGAGCAGTTCTTC | CASSHDVGLAAGEQFF
TRBJ2-2 | NA | many | TRBV6-1 | TGTGCCAGCAGCCATACCCGGGCCGGGGAGCTGTTTTTT | CASSHTRAGELFF
TRBJ2-7 | NA | few | TRBV28 | TGTGCCAGCAGTTCAGATCGATACAGTAAAAATTACGAGCAGTACTTC | CASSSDRYSKNYEQYF
TRBJ2-1 | TRBD2 | few | TRBV12-3/TRBV12-4 | TGTGCCAGCAGTTTAGAATTAGCGGGGGTCTACAATGAGCAGTTCTTC | CASSLELAGVYNEQFF
TRBJ2-7 | NA | few | TRBV11-2 | TGTGCCAGCAGCTTTGGGGGGACCCACTACGAGCAGTACTTC | CASSFGGTHYEQYF
TRBJ2-3 | NA | few | TRBV4-1 | TGCGCCAGCAGCCAAGATGAGACCGTCGATACGCAGTATTTT | CASSQDETVDTQYF
TRBJ1-4 | NA | NA | TRBV5-6 | TGTGCCAGCAGTTATTACAGAGCAACTAATGAAAAACTGTTTTTT | CASSYYRATNEKLFF
TRBJ1-3 | NA | few | TRBV9 | TGTGCCAGCAGCGTAGCGGGGGCTGGAAACACCATATATTTT | CASSVAGAGNTIYF
TRBJ2-3 | NA | many | TRBV24-1 | TGTGCCACCAGTGACGCTAGCACAGATACGCAGTATTTT | CATSDASTDTQYF
TRBJ2-2 | TRBD2 | NA | TRBV20-1 | TGCAGTGCTGAGAGCGGGAGATCGAACACCGGGGAGCTGTTTTTT | CSAESGRSNTGELFF
TRBJ2-7 | NA | few | TRBV29-1 | TGCAGCGTTGAAGATTCCTGGGGGGAGGTCAACGAGCAGTACTTC | CSVEDSWGEVNEQYF
TRBJ2-3 | NA | few | TRBV7-8 | TGTGCCAGCAGCTTATATAAGGACACGCAGTATTTT | CASSLYKDTQYF
TRBJ2-5 | NA | few | TRBV5-4 | TGTGCCAGCAGCAAACTTCCTGGGGAGACCCAGTACTTC | CASSKLPGETQYF
TRBJ1-6 | NA | NA | TRBV12-3/TRBV12-4 | TGTGCCAGCAGTCGCCGAAATTCACCCCTCCACTTT | CASSRRNSPLHF
TRBJ1-4 | TRBD1 | few | TRBV5-5 | TGTGCCAGCCGACAGGGACAGGGGGTCTCAACTAATGAAAAACTGTTTTTT | CASRQGQGVSTNEKLFF
TRBJ2-7 | TRBD2 | few | TRBV28 | TGTGCCAGCAGTCTAGCGGGACTCTCCTACGAGCAGTACTTC | CASSLAGLSYEQYF
TRBJ2-3 | TRBD1 | few | TRBV20-1 | TGCAGTGCTGAAGGGACAGGGGGCAGCACAGATACGCAGTATTTT | CSAEGTGGSTDTQYF
TRBJ2-7 | NA | few | TRBV5-6 | TGTGCCAGCAGCTTGTCCTTCGCATCCCTGGAGCAGTACTTC | CASSLSFASLEQYF
TRBJ2-7 | NA | NA | TRBV11-2 | TGTGCCAGCAGCTCCCGGTCCCCCTACGAGCAGTACTTC | CASSSRSPYEQYF
TRBJ2-6 | TRBD1 | NA | TRBV5-1 | TGCGCCAGCAGCCAACAGGGGTCTGGGGCCAACGTCCTGACTTTC | CASSQQGSGANVLTF
TRBJ2-2 | NA | few | TRBV14 | TGTGCCAGCAGCGCTGGCCGGGCAGTGTACGGGGAGCTGTTTTTT | CASSAGRAVYGELFF
TRBJ2-4 | NA | NA | TRBV7-9 | TGTGCCAGCAGCTCTAGAGATTTAGGGGAGGTTCAGTACTTC | CASSSRDLGEVQYF
TRBJ2-7 | TRBD1 | NA | TRBV6-5 | TGTGCCAGCAGATTATCCGGGACAGGGACAGACTACGAGCAGTACTTC | CASRLSGTGTDYEQYF
TRBJ1-2 | NA | many | TRBV7-9 | TGTGCCAGCAGCGACACTAACTATGGCTACACCTTC | CASSDTNYGYTF
TRBJ2-7 | NA | few | TRBV5-1 | TGCGCCAGCCGAGCGAGCGCCTACGAGCAGTACTTC | CASRASAYEQYF
TRBJ1-1 | NA | NA | TRBV3-1 | TGTGCCAGCAGCCAAGAGAAGGGAAACACTGAAGCTTTCTTT | CASSQEKGNTEAFF
TRBJ2-3 | TRBD2 | many | TRBV3-1 | TGTGCCAGCAGCTACGGGAGCGGGGGGGCCGGAACAGATACGCAGTATTTT | CASSYGSGGAGTDTQYF
TRBJ2-1 | TRBD2 | many | TRBV24-1 | TGTGCCACCAGTGATGGACTAGCGGGAGTTGGTCTCAATGAGCAGTTCTTC | CATSDGLAGVGLNEQFF
TRBJ2-3 | TRBD1 | few | TRBV7-7 | TGTGCTAGCAGCACCGGGACAGCCCAGGGGGATACGCAGTATTTT | CASSTGTAQGDTQYF
TRBJ2-1 | NA | NA | TRBV5-1 | TGCGCCAGCAGCTTGGGGACGATGGGGGTCTTGAATGAGCAGTTCTTC | CASSLGTMGVLNEQFF
TRBJ2-7 | TRBD1 | NA | TRBV7-9 | TGTGCCAGCAGCCCCCCGGGACAGGGGGCCGAGCAGTACTTC | CASSPPGQGAEQYF
TRBJ2-1 | NA | once | TRBV27 | TGTGCCAGCGTGCGACTACATTCTTACAATGAGCAGTTCTTC | CASVRLHSYNEQFF
TRBJ2-5 | NA | few | TRBV18 | TGTGCCAGCTCACCAGATCCAGCCCCCTTGGAGACCCAGTACTTC | CASSPDPAPLETQYF
TRBJ1-2 | NA | NA | TRBV6-1 | TGTGCCAGCAGGTGGGACGGCGAAGACTATGGCTACACCTTC | CASRWDGEDYGYTF
TRBJ2-1 | NA | many | TRBV24-1 | TGTGCCACCATGGCCAGGAGCTACAATGAGCAGTTCTTC | CATMARSYNEQFF
TRBJ2-2 | TRBD1 | NA | TRBV24-1 | TGTGCCACCAGTGATCCTAGACAGGGCCTTCTCACCGGGGAGCTGTTTTTT | CATSDPRQGLLTGELFF
TRBJ2-7 | NA | many | TRBV20-1 | TGCAGTGTGGGTGGGGGGGCCGATACGAGCGAGCAGTACTTC | CSVGGGADTSEQYF
TRBJ2-3 | NA | few | TRBV6-5 | TGTGCCAGCAGTCGCATGGACGGGACGCAGTATTTT | CASSRMDGTQYF
TRBJ2-3 | TRBD2 | few | TRBV2 | TGTGCCAGCAGATTCGCAACCGGGACTAGCGGGGGTACGCAGTATTTT | CASRFATGTSGGTQYF